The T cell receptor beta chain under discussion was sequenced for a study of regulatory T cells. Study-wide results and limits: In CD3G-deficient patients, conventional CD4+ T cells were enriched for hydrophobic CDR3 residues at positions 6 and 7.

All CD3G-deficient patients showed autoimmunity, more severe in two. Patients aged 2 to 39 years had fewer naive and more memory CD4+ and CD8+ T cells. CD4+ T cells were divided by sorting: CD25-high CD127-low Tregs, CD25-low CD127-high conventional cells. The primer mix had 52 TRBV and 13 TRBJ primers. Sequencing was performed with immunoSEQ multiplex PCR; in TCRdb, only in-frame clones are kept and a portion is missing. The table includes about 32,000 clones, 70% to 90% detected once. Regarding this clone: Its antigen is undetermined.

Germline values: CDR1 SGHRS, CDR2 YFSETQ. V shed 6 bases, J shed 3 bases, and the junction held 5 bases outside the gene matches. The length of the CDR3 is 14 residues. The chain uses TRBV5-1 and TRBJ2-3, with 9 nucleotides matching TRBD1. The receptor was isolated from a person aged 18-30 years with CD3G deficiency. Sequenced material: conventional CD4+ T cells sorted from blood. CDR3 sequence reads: CASTTGGGTDTQYF. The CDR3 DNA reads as TGCGCCAGCACGACAGGGGGAGGTACAGATACGCAGTATTTT.